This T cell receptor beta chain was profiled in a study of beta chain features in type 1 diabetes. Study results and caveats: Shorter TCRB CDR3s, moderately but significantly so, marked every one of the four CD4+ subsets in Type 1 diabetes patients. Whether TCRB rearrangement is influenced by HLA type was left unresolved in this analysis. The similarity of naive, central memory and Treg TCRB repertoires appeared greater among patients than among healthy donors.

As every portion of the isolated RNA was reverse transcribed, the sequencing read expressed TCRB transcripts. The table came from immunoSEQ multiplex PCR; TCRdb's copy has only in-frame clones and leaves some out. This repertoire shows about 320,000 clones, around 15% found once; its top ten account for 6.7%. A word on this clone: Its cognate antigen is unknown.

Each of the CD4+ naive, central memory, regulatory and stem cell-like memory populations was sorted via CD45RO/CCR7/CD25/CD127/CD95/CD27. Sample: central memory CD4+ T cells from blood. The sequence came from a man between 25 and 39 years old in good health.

The CDR3 spells CASSQEEGGRSYNEQFF. For the CDR3, the DNA is TGTGCCAGCAGCCAAGAAGAGGGCGGTCGCTCCTACAATGAGCAGTTCTTC. V usage is TRBV4-2 and J usage is TRBJ2-1, with D perhaps matching TRBD2 (5 bases). Looked up from germline, CDR1 is LGHNA and CDR2 is YNFKEQ. Trimming shortened V by 0 bases and J by 0 bases, and 12 bases separated the two germline ends. The CDR3 extends over 17 amino acids.